The 31 T cell receptor beta chains below all came from one sample that was sequenced in a study of PD-1 blockade in mismatch repair-deficient tumors. Some clones are missing from TCRdb's copy, which holds only in-frame ones; the method was immunoSEQ multiplex PCR. The table lists some 120,000 clones, roughly nine tenths of them singletons. Sequencing used peripheral blood, obtained 44 weeks after starting pembrolizumab. These receptors were obtained from an adult with mismatch repair-deficient cancer.

This sequence joins TRBV4-3 and TRBJ2-2; either TRBD1 or TRBD2 may supply D (5 bases each). Germline lookup yields CDR1 LGHNA and CDR2 YSLEER. The CDR3 is made up of 17 amino acids. Trimming removed 4 bases from V and 0 bases from J, with 15 bases in between. CDR3 amino acids: CASSPVYGDPNTGELFF. The DNA for the CDR3 is TGCGCCAGCAGCCCCGTTTATGGGGACCCGAACACCGGGGAGCTGTTTTTT.

V gene TRBV18 combines with J gene TRBJ2-7; 10 bases align to TRBD2. V trimming: 4 bases; J trimming: 4 bases; junction bases outside the gene matches: 7. The V gene's germline CDR1 is KGHSH and CDR2 LQKENI. This CDR3 is built from 15 residues. The CDR3 DNA is TGTGCCAGCTCACGGACGGGACTAGCGACTTACGAGCAGTACTTC. Translation: CASSRTGLATYEQYF.

The chain is built from TRBV18 and TRBJ2-4; 10 bases are a match to TRBD2. Trimming took 0 bases from V and 1 from J; bases not matched to a gene: 12. The CDR3 is made up of 20 amino acids. CDR1 is KGHSH, CDR2 LQKENI, per germline. CDR3 region: CASSPPSQREGRRAKNIQYF. CDR3 nucleotides: TGTGCCAGCTCACCACCATCCCAGCGGGAGGGCCGTCGGGCCAAAAACATTCAGTACTTC.

The CDR3 bases are TGCGCCAGCAGCTGGGGAACCGCCAACTACGAGCAGTACTTC. Translated: CASSWGTANYEQYF. The J gene is TRBJ2-7, the V gene TRBV5-1; no firm D call. Trimming removed 3 bases from V and 3 bases from J, with 13 bases in between. The CDR3 loop spans 14 amino acids. Germline V gene lookup returns CDR1 SGHRS and CDR2 YFSETQ.

The chain is built from TRBV5-1 and TRBJ2-1; TRBD2 is a possible D gene (5 bases). The V gene lost 0 bases and the J gene lost 2 bases, with 9 bases spanning the gap. Germline V gives CDR1 SGHRS, CDR2 YFSETQ. The CDR3 contains 15 residues. DNA for the CDR3: TGCGCCAGCAGCTTGGGGAAGACTACCTACAATGAGCAGTTCTTC. Its protein product is CASSLGKTTYNEQFF.

V usage is TRBV5-1 and J usage is TRBJ2-3, with TRBD1 matching over 7 bases. With V trimmed by 2 bases and J by 3 bases, 6 bases remained unmatched. The CDR3 extends over 15 amino acids. From germline, CDR1 is SGHRS and CDR2 YFSETQ. The DNA of the CDR3 is TGCGCCAGCAGCTTTAGGGGGCAAAGGACAGATACGCAGTATTTT. Translating gives CASSFRGQRTDTQYF.

Comment on this clone: An end of the junction does not agree with germline; a read error may underlie this. This rearrangement joins TRBV5-1 to TRBJ2-2; D not certain. From germline, CDR1 is SGHRS and CDR2 YFSETQ. The CDR3 is 12 amino acids. The CDR3 loop reads CASSLNIGELFF. DNA of the CDR3: TGCGCCAGCAGCTTGAACATCGGGGAGCTGTTTTTT.

The V call is TRBV4-3, the J call TRBJ2-7; D is undetermined. This CDR3 region has 16 residues. Trimming removed 4 bases at V and 2 bases at J, with 18 bases between. Germline V gene lookup returns CDR1 LGHNA and CDR2 YSLEER. The DNA of the CDR3 is TGCGCCAGCAGCCCCAACCCCGCAGGCTTCCCCTACGAGCAGTACTTC. Its protein product is CASSPNPAGFPYEQYF.

This chain links TRBV7-3 with TRBJ1-1; tentatively, D is TRBD1 (5 bases). Trimming pared 4 bases from V and 4 bases from J, leaving 16 bases between. This CDR3 has 15 residues. Germline V lookup: CDR1 SGHTA, CDR2 FQGTGA. CDR3 nucleotide sequence: TGTGCCAGCAGCTCCCACGGCGGGGGACTCACTGAAGCTTTCTTT. Protein sequence: CASSSHGGGLTEAFF.

The rearrangement uses TRBV4-1 and TRBJ1-1; the D is unclear. The germline CDR1 and CDR2 sequences are MGHRA and YSYEKL. CDR3 length equals 15 residues. V was trimmed by 0 bases and J by 7 bases, leaving 15 bases between them. For the CDR3, the DNA is TGCGCCAGCAGCCAAGAACCGGGTTGGGATGATGAAGCTTTCTTT. It translates to CASSQEPGWDDEAFF.

This clone showed up just a few times. V is TRBV4-2 and J is TRBJ1-5, with D perhaps TRBD1 (6 bases). CDR3 size: 15 residues. Germline-derived CDR1 and CDR2 are LGHNA and YNFKEQ. V was trimmed by 4 bases and J by 6 bases, leaving 16 bases between them. The CDR3 loop is CASSPGRTVSQPQHF. The CDR3 DNA sequence: TGTGCCAGCAGCCCGGGGAGGACAGTCAGTCAGCCCCAGCATTTT.

This clone was counted a few times. The chain uses TRBV27 and TRBJ2-7, with TRBD2 as a possible D gene (5 bases). Germline CDR1 is MNHEY and CDR2 is SMNVEV (reference sequence). V shed 0 bases and J shed 8 bases, with 11 bases lying between them. The CDR3 consists of 13 residues. CDR3 in amino acids: CASSLSTLAQQYF. CDR3 nucleotide sequence: TGTGCCAGCAGTTTATCCACCCTAGCCCAGCAGTACTTC.

V and J are TRBV19 and TRBJ2-3, with a tentative D call TRBD2 (5 bases). Germline-derived CDR1 and CDR2 are LNHDA and SQIVND (reference sequence). With 1 base removed from V and 4 bases from J, the gap between germline ends came to 15 bases. The CDR3 length is 16 residues. CDR3 coding DNA: TGTGCCAGTAGTATAGCAACTAGTCGGAGTGCAGATACGCAGTATTTT. As protein: CASSIATSRSADTQYF.

This sequence joins TRBV6-5 and TRBJ2-5; D is perhaps TRBD2 (7 bases). Trimming took 6 bases from V and 4 from J, leaving 15 bases between them. The CDR3 covers 14 residues. Germline lookup yields CDR1 MNHEY and CDR2 SVGAGI. The DNA for the CDR3 is TGTGCCAGCAGCCAAGGGGGGGGCTCAGAGACCCAGTACTTC. Protein: CASSQGGGSETQYF.

The V call is TRBV27, the J call TRBJ2-7, with D possibly matching TRBD2 (6 bases). The V gene lost 0 bases and the J gene lost 2 bases, with 8 bases spanning the gap. This CDR3 is 14 amino acids long. The V gene's germline CDR1 is MNHEY and CDR2 SMNVEV (reference sequence). The CDR3 loop reads CASSLSSGAYEQYF. CDR3 DNA sequence: TGTGCCAGCAGTTTATCGTCGGGAGCCTACGAGCAGTACTTC.

The count of this clone is one. V is TRBV10-3 and J is TRBJ1-2, with a weak D call TRBD1 (5 bases). Germline values: CDR1 ENHRY, CDR2 SYGVKD. V dropped 0 bases and J dropped 8 bases, with 13 bases sitting between them. The CDR3 has 14 residues. The CDR3 region has the DNA TGTGCCATCAGTGAGTCCCCGGCAGGGCAAGGCTACACCTTC. Amino acid sequence: CAISESPAGQGYTF.

V and J are TRBV7-9 and TRBJ2-7, with 8 bases lining up with TRBD1. The CDR3 sequence is 14 residues long. V was clipped by 5 bases and J by 1 base; unmatched bases: 4. Per the germline V gene, CDR1 is SEHNR and CDR2 is FQNEAQ (reference sequence). The CDR3 region has the DNA TGTGCCAGCAGCCCGGGACAGGCGTCCTACGAGCAGTACTTC. Translated, it gives CASSPGQASYEQYF.

The V call is TRBV4-3, the J call TRBJ2-5; maybe TRBD2 (5 bases). V lost 3 bases and J lost 1, with 15 bases in between. The CDR3 is 16 amino acids. Looked up from germline, CDR1 is LGHNA and CDR2 is YSLEER. CDR3 bases: TGCGCCAGCAGCCATTGGAGAACTAGGCGCCAAGAGACCCAGTACTTC. Protein: CASSHWRTRRQETQYF.

The rearrangement joins TRBV30 to TRBJ2-7, with 11 bases lining up with TRBD2. This CDR3 is built from 13 residues. Trimming cost V 0 bases and J 7 bases; bases outside gene matches: 2. The V gene's germline CDR1 is GTSNPN and CDR2 SVGIG (reference sequence). CDR3 amino acids: CAWSVLAGAEQYF. As DNA, the CDR3 is TGTGCCTGGAGTGTACTAGCGGGAGCGGAGCAGTACTTC. The full variable domain, in which reference TRBV30 and TRBJ2-7 provide the parts outside the CDR3, is SQTIHQWPATLVQPVGSPLSLECTVEGTSNPNLYWYRQAAGRGLQLLFYSVGIGQISSEVPQNLSASRPQDRQFILSSKKLLLSDSGFYLCAWSVLAGAEQYFGPGTRLTVT.

The genes are TRBV29-1 and TRBJ2-7, with D hard to call. The CDR3 contains 12 residues. Deletions cut 4 bases from V and 6 bases from J, with 13 bases between. The germline CDR1 and CDR2 sequences are SQVTM and ANQGSEA. The CDR3 DNA reads as TGCAGCGTTGTCGGTATAAGACGCGAGCAGTACTTC. Translated, it gives CSVVGIRREQYF.

J is TRBJ2-5 and V is TRBV9, with D possibly TRBD1 on 6 matching bases. CDR1 is SGDLS, CDR2 YYNGEE, per germline. The CDR3 is 14 amino acids. Trimming left V 3 bases short and J 5 bases short, with 14 bases between. CDR3 protein: CASSDEQGGETQYF. As DNA, the CDR3 is TGTGCCAGCAGCGATGAACAGGGTGGCGAGACCCAGTACTTC. The entire variable domain, with the rest obtained from reference TRBV9 and TRBJ2-5, is as follows: DSGVTQTPKHLITATGQRVTLRCSPRSGDLSVYWYQQSLDQGLQFLIQYYNGEERAKGNILERFSAQQFPDLHSELNLSSLELGDSALYFCASSDEQGGETQYFGPGTRLLVL.

The DNA for the CDR3 is TGTGCCACCAGCCCCCCCGGATTCAATGAGCAGTTCTTC. Residues: CATSPPGFNEQFF. This chain joins TRBV15 and TRBJ2-1; no firm D call. The germline gives CDR1 LNHNV, CDR2 YYDKDF (reference sequence). V shed 5 bases and J shed 6 bases, with 11 bases lying between them. The CDR3 runs to 13 residues.

The V gene is TRBV28, the J gene TRBJ2-5, with TRBD1 as a possible D gene (5 bases). The CDR3 is 13 amino acids. V lost 7 bases to trimming and J lost 3 bases, with 12 bases between them. Germline V lookup: CDR1 MDHEN, CDR2 SYDVKM. This CDR3 is CASTLGREETQYF. Written as DNA, the CDR3 is TGTGCCAGCACCTTGGGGCGCGAAGAGACCCAGTACTTC.

The V gene is TRBV4-1, the J gene TRBJ1-1; maybe TRBD1 (5 bases). The V and J ends lost 4 bases and 0 bases respectively, with 12 bases between them. Per germline, CDR1 MGHRA and CDR2 YSYEKL. CDR3 length: 15 residues. The CDR3 protein is CASSPLQGMNTEAFF. As DNA, the CDR3 is TGCGCCAGCAGCCCCCTCCAGGGAATGAACACTGAAGCTTTCTTT.

This chain connects TRBV27 to TRBJ2-1, with D maybe TRBD1 (6 bases). V shed 3 bases and J shed 8 bases, with 20 bases lying between them. This CDR3 comprises 16 residues. Per germline, CDR1 MNHEY and CDR2 SMNVEV (reference sequence). Written as DNA, the CDR3 is TGTGCCAGCAGTTTCGAACTACAGGGTATCGGGGATGAGCAGTTCTTC. Its protein product is CASSFELQGIGDEQFF.

This chain connects TRBV11-2 to TRBJ2-3; tentative D call: TRBD2 (5 bases). Germline CDR1 and CDR2: SGHAT and FQNNGV. Deletions cut 1 base from V and 2 bases from J, with 10 bases between. The CDR3 covers 15 residues. Here the CDR3 DNA reads TGTGCCAGCAGCTTAGCGGGGTTGGTCACAGATACGCAGTATTTT. It specifies CASSLAGLVTDTQYF.

This rearrangement joins TRBV5-4 to TRBJ1-5; 9 bases agree with TRBD1. Trimming cost V 0 bases and J 0 bases; bases outside gene matches: 7. The CDR3 loop spans 18 amino acids. CDR1 is SGHNT, CDR2 YYREEE, per germline (reference sequence). CDR3 sequence: CASSLGGTGTDSNQPQHF. For the CDR3, the DNA is TGTGCCAGCAGCTTGGGGGGGACAGGGACTGATAGCAATCAGCCCCAGCATTTT.

The CDR3 reads CASSLEAREQFF. The CDR3 DNA sequence: TGTGCCAGCAGCTTAGAAGCCAGGGAGCAGTTCTTC. This rearrangement joins TRBV7-9 to TRBJ2-1; D call uncertain. The germline V and J ends were trimmed by 1 base and 10 bases, with 8 bases remaining between them. The germline V gene encodes CDR1 SEHNR and CDR2 FQNEAQ (reference sequence). The length of the CDR3 is 12 residues.

The chain has TRBV10-3 and TRBJ2-5; 8 bases fit TRBD2. V shed 7 bases, J shed 5 bases, and the junction held 18 bases outside the gene matches. This CDR3 contains 17 residues. Germline V CDR1 and CDR2: ENHRY, SYGVKD. In DNA form, the CDR3 reads TGTGCCATCACCGTCCGCTGCGGGGGGAAAGGGAGGGAGACCCAGTACTTC. Its translation: CAITVRCGGKGRETQYF.

V is TRBV28 and J is TRBJ2-7; D ambiguous. This CDR3 is 12 amino acids long. The ends were cut back, 4 bases at V and 2 bases at J, with 6 bases in the middle. Germline assignment: CDR1 MDHEN and CDR2 SYDVKM. The CDR3 sequence: CASSWRTYEQYF. The CDR3 DNA is TGTGCCAGCAGTTGGCGGACCTACGAGCAGTACTTC.

The V and J genes are TRBV29-1 and TRBJ2-1; D possibly corresponds to TRBD2 (6 bases). With 5 bases removed from V and 0 bases from J, the gap between germline ends came to 11 bases. Germline V gene data show CDR1 as SQVTM and CDR2 as ANQGSEA. The CDR3 totals 14 residues. The CDR3 reads CSVLQAGSYNEQFF. The CDR3, as DNA: TGCAGCGTTCTACAAGCGGGCTCCTACAATGAGCAGTTCTTC.